This record concerns one T cell receptor (beta chain) sequence. Its antigen has not been determined. No quality values exist for individual bases; no much larger clone is one base distant. To sequence the TCRbeta CDR3 region, genomic DNA was isolated from the sorted cells. The immunoSEQ Assay was used to sequence the TCRbeta CDR3 regions. Not all clones reach the TCRdb copy of this immuneACCESS table, which keeps in-frame sequences only. Checked studies attribute under half of the gap to unresolved V genes and leave the rest unexplained. For this sample the table gives 150,000 to 180,000 clones, of which 85% to 95% were detected only once. The ten most abundant clones make up 0.31% of the sample. Reading from cysteine to phenylalanine, the CDR3 counts 14 amino acids. Just the 42-base CDR3 DNA is kept, in frame starting at base 1. V lost 3 bases and J lost 2 bases; the stretch between them is 10 bases long. CDR1 and CDR2, per the germline V gene, are SGHDN and FVKESK.

The data belong to a study of OX40 agonist ivuxolimab in advanced cancers. Concerning the study at large: Ivuxolimab, which targeted the costimulatory receptor OX40 (CD134), was an agonistic, fully human IgG2 monoclonal antibody. Intravenous ivuxolimab was administered to patients every 2 weeks at six dose levels: 0.01, 0.1, 0.3, 1.5, 3 and 10 mg/kg. Of the 52 patients in dose escalation, about 20 had hepatocellular carcinoma, roughly 15 had melanoma, 9 had renal cell carcinoma and 9 had head and neck cancer. A male proportion of roughly 80% and a mean age of approximately 58 years, ranging from about 23 to 79, were recorded for the dose-escalation cohort. Prior anti-PD-1, anti-PD-L1 or anti-CTLA-4 therapy was permitted, and checkpoint inhibitors had been received by about 36% of dose-escalation patients. Three dose-escalation patients achieved partial responses, one with hepatocellular carcinoma and two with cutaneous melanoma. The purpose of peripheral TCRbeta sequencing was to test whether ivuxolimab changed TCR sequence diversity and led to clonal T-cell expansion. The paper describes the monotherapy dose-escalation part (N = 52 patients) of the phase I trial of ivuxolimab. Overall study outcomes, separate from this receptor: After ivuxolimab, more expanded clones were found on average in CD8+ T cells than in CD4+ T cells. In the 0.1-3.0 mg/kg groups, partial responders had among the lowest normalized peripheral clonal expansion, particularly in CD8+ T cells. Clonal expansion of both CD4+ and CD8+ blood T cells was observed from baseline to week 6 at doses 0.1 to 3.0 mg/kg. Antigen specificity was not determined for the clonally expanded peripheral T cells. Low levels of normalized T-cell clonal expansion were also shown by some nonresponding patients.

The trial excluded patients who had a history of autoimmune disease or who were on systemic immunosuppression. Peripheral blood for TCR sequencing was drawn from every dose cohort at baseline, at cycle 4 day 1 and at cycle 7 day 1. The samples were taken from a phase I, first-in-human, multicenter, open-label dose-escalation trial of ivuxolimab. Adults with locally advanced or metastatic melanoma, renal cell, hepatocellular, or head and neck squamous cell carcinoma were enrolled in the trial. CD4+ and CD8+ T cells were sorted separately from peripheral blood before TCR sequencing. This sequence was found in an adult with an advanced solid tumor such as melanoma, head and neck, liver or kidney cancer. The rearrangement joined TRBV14 to TRBJ1-2, with the D gene not clear enough to name. Sequenced material: CD4+ or CD8+ T cells sorted from blood, taken in a trial of the OX40 agonist ivuxolimab. The DNA sequence is given as TGTGCCAGCAGCCAGTCGGACGGAAACTATGGCTACACCTTC. Its protein reads: CASSQSDGNYGYTF. Here the CDR3 is joined to the reference TRBV14 and TRBJ1-2 genes, and the full variable domain is: EAGVTQFPSHSVIEKGQTVTLRCDPISGHDNLYWYRRVMGKEIKFLLHFVKESKQDESGMPNNRFLAERTGGTYSTLKVQPAELEDSGVYFCASSQSDGNYGYTFGSGTRLTVV.